The TCR beta chain described here comes from a study of shared clonotypes between healthy human individuals. Study information: The plates for each donor numbered three CD4 naive, three CD4 memory, two CD8 naive and one CD8 memory. Broader study findings: Rarefaction curves obtained for sorted subsets showed sequencing incomplete despite large depth.

Naive CD8 cells comprised CD45RO-negative, CCR7-positively selected cells, excluding terminally differentiated effector memory CD45RA+ cells. V dropped 4 bases and J dropped 0 bases, with 6 bases sitting between them. The germline gives CDR1 SGHTA, CDR2 FQGNSA. The CDR3 spans 13 residues. Profiling relied on immunoSEQ multiplex PCR, and the TCRdb table lists in-frame clones only, not all of them. The sample lists about 680,000 clones; just over 90% were seen once. Remarks on this clone: As yet, its antigen is unknown.

The TCR originated in a man aged 25 to 45 in good health. Sequencing input: naive CD8+ T cells sorted from blood. This chain links TRBV7-2 with TRBJ1-1; D gene uncertain. CDR3 residues: CASSSWVNTEAFF. The CDR3 DNA sequence: TGTGCCAGCAGCTCCTGGGTGAACACTGAAGCTTTCTTT.